The text below deals with one T cell receptor beta chain. CDR3 length: 15 amino acids. Looked up from germline, CDR1 is LGHNA and CDR2 is YSLEER. V was trimmed by 1 base and J by 4 bases, leaving 11 bases between them. This sample is part of a study of CD8 T cells in Susac syndrome. TCR beta was sequenced from blood CD8+ and CD4+ T cells. The multiple sclerosis controls comprised treatment-naive patients whose relapsing-remitting disease was stable or active. TEMRA cells were FACS-enriched, and CD8+ and CD4+ T cells were isolated negatively. RNA amounts of about 0.5 to 1 ug underwent reverse transcription with random hexamers. The immunoSEQ assay covered 54 Vbeta and 13 Jbeta segments for CDR3. Each CDR3 protein is one row after TCRdb ran MiXCR on the immunoSEQ multiplex PCR reads. The table lists around 130,000 distinct CDR3 sequences, approximately 95% of them singletons.

Sequenced sample: CD4+ T cells from PBMCs. The gene calls are TRBV4-3 and TRBJ2-1; possible D gene TRBD2, 6 bases. This TCR came from a human donor with multiple sclerosis. Here the CDR3 DNA reads TGCGCCAGCAGCCAAGTAGGGCGGGGTTACAATGAGCAGTTCTTC. This codes for CASSQVGRGYNEQFF.